This T cell receptor beta chain was recovered during a study of cytomegalovirus exposure and HLA in healthy donors. Study-wide findings and caveats: CMV serostatus was the sole immune exposure data available.

The PCR had 60 Vbeta and 13 Jbeta primers. Produced via immunoSEQ multiplex PCR; TCRdb's table is partial and in-frame only. The sample carries fewer than 130,000 clones, roughly four fifths recorded once. This clone was seen a handful of times. What it recognizes is unknown. Germline CDR1 is MDHEN and CDR2 is SYDVKM. The CDR3 is 15 residues long. Trimming left V 4 bases short and J 4 bases short, with 14 bases between. This sequence originates from a woman in her thirties in good health and CMV-seronegative. V and J are TRBV28 and TRBJ2-1, with a possible D match to TRBD1 (6 bases). Sequencing was performed on PBMCs. In nucleotides, the CDR3 is TGTGCCAGCAGTTCGGGCATGACAGGTTACAATGAGCAGTTCTTC. Translated: CASSSGMTGYNEQFF.